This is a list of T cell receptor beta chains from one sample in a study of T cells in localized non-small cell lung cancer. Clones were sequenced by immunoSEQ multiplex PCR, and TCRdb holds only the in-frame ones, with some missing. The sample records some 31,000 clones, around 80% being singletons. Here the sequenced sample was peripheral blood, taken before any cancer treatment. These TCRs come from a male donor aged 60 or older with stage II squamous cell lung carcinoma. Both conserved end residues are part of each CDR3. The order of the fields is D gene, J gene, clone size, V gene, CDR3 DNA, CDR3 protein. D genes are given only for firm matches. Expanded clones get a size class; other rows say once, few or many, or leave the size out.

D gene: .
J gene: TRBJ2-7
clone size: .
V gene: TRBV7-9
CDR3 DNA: TGTACCAGCAGCTTAGAGGGACACACAGCCTACTTC
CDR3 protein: CTSSLEGHTAYF

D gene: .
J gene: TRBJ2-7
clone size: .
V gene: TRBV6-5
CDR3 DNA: TGTGCCAGCAGCCCCGGCGGTGACTACGAGCAGTACTTC
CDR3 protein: CASSPGGDYEQYF

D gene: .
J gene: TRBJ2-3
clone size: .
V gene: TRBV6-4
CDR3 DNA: TGTGCCAGCAGTGACTCTACTAGTAGGCAGTATTTT
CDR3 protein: CASSDSTSRQYF

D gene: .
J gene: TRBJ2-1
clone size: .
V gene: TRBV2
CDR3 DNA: TGTGCCAGCAGTGTAAGCGGGCTTGCCTACAATGAGCAGTTCTTC
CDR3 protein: CASSVSGLAYNEQFF

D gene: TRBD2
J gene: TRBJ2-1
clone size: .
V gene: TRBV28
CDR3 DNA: TGTGCCAGCAGTCTGGGGACTAGTCAGTACAATGAGCAGTTCTTC
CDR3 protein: CASSLGTSQYNEQFF

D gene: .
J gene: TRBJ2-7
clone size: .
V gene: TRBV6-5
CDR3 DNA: TGTGCCAGCGGGGACGGCTTCTCCTACGAGCAGTACTTC
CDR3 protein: CASGDGFSYEQYF

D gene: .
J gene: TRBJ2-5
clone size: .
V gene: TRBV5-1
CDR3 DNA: TGCGCCAGCAGCCCGACAGAACAAGAGACCCAGTACTTC
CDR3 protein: CASSPTEQETQYF

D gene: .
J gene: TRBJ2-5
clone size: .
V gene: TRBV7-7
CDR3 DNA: TGTGCTAGCAGCTTGGGGACACTTCAAGAGACCCAGTACTTC
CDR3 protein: CASSLGTLQETQYF

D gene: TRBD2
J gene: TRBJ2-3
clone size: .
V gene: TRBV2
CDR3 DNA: TGTGCCAGCAGTGATCCCTCGGGACTAGGGGAGCAGTATTTT
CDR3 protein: CASSDPSGLGEQYF

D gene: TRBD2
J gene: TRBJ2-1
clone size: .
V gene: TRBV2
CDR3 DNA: TGTGCCAGCAGTGCGGCTAGCGGGAGGGGTAATGAGCAGTTCTTC
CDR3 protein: CASSAASGRGNEQFF

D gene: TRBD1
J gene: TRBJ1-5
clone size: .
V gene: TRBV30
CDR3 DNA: TGTGCCTGGAGCCCGACAGGGCTTGGTGGCAATCAGCCCCAGCATTTT
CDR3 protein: CAWSPTGLGGNQPQHF

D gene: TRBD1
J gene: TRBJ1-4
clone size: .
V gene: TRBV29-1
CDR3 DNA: TGCAGCGTTGTACAGGGGACTAATGAAAAACTGTTTTTT
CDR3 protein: CSVVQGTNEKLFF

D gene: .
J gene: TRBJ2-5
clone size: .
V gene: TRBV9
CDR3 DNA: TGTGCCAGCAGCGTAGGAACAGAAGAGACCCAGTACTTC
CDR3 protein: CASSVGTEETQYF

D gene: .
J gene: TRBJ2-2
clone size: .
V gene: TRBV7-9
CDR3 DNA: TGTGCCAGCAGCCGAGATAACACCGGGGAGCTGTTTTTT
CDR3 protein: CASSRDNTGELFF

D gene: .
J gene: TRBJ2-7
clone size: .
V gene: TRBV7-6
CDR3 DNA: TGTGCCAGCAGCCCTCCTTGGGGCGCTTCTAGCTCCTACGAGCAGTACTTC
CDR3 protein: CASSPPWGASSSYEQYF

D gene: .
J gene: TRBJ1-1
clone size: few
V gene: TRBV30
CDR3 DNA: TGTGCCTGGAGTTCCGAAACTGAAGCTTTCTTT
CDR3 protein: CAWSSETEAFF

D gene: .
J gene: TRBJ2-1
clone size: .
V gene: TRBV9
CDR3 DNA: TGTGCCAGCAGCTACGTCCATGAGCAGTTCTTC
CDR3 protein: CASSYVHEQFF

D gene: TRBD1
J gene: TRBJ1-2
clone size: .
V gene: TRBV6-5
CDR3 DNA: TGTGCCAGCAGTTACAGAGCGGGACAGGGGTATGGCTACACCTTC
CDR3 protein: CASSYRAGQGYGYTF

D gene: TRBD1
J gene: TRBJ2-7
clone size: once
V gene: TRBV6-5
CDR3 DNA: TGTGCCAGCAGTCCGGACAGGGCCGAGCAGTACTTC
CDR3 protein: CASSPDRAEQYF

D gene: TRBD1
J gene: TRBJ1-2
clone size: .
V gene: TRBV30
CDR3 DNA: TGTGCCTGCCTCACAGGGGGATTCTATGGCTACACCTTC
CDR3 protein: CACLTGGFYGYTF

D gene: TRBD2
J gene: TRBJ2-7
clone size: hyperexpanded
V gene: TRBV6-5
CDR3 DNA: TGTGCCAGCAGTTATAGGAGGACTAGCGGCTACGAGCAGTACTTC
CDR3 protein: CASSYRRTSGYEQYF

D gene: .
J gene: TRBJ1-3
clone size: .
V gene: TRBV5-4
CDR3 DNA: TGTGCCAGCAGCTTGGGGGACTCTGGAAACACCATATATTTT
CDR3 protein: CASSLGDSGNTIYF

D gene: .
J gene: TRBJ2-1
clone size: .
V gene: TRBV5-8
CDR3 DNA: TGTGCCAGCAGCTTTTTTGACTACAATGAGCAGTTCTTC
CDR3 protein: CASSFFDYNEQFF

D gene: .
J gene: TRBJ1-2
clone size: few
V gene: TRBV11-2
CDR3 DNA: TGTGCCAGCAGCTTAGATATGAGGAACTATGGCTACACCTTC
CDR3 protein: CASSLDMRNYGYTF

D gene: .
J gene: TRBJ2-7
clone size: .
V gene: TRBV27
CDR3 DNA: TGTGCCAGCAGTTTTCAATCGAGTAGCTCCTACGAGCAGTACTTC
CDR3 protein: CASSFQSSSSYEQYF